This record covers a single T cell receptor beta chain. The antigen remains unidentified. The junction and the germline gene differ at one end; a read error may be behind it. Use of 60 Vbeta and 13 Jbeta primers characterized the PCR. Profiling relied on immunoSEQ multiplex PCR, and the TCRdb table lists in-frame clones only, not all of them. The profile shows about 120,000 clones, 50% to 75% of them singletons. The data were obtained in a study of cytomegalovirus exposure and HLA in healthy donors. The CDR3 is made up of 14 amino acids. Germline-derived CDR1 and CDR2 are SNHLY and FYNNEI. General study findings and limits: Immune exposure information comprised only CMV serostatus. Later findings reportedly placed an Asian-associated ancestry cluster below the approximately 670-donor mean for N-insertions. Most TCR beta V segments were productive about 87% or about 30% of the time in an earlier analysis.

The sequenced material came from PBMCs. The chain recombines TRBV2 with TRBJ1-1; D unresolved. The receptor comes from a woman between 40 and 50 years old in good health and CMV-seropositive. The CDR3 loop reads CASSENSGNPEAFF. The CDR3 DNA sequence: TGTGCCAGCAGTGAGAATTCGGGGAACCCTGAAGCTTTCTTT.